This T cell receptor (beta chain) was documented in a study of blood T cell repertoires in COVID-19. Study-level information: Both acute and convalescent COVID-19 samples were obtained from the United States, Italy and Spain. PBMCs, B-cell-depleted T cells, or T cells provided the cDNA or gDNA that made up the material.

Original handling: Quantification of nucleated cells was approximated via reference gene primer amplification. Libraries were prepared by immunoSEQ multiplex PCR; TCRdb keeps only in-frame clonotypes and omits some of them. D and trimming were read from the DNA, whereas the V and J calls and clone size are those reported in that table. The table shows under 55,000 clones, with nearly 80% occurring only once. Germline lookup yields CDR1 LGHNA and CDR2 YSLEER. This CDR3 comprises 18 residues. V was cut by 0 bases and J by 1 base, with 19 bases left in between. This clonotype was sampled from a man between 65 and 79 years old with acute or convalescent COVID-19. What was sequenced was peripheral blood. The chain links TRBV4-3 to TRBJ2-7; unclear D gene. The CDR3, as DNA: TGCGCCAGCAGCCAAGAACTTTATCGTCAGTTCGGGTCCTACGAGCAGTACTTC. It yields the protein CASSQELYRQFGSYEQYF.